Listed below are T cell receptor beta chains from one sample, sequenced in a study of cytomegalovirus exposure and HLA in healthy donors. Only in-frame clones appear in the TCRdb table, and some are missing; sequencing was by immunoSEQ multiplex PCR. The table shows some 130,000 clones, with 70% to 80% occurring only once. The sequenced sample was PBMCs. Every receptor here comes from a man between 18 and 35 years old in good health and CMV-seronegative. Both conserved end residues are part of each CDR3.

v_gene,j_gene,CDR3aa
TRBV6-5,TRBJ2-7,CASSEGQLEQYF
TRBV5-6,TRBJ1-1,CASSLGGQGPNTEAFF
TRBV7-8,TRBJ2-7,CASSLASQGSSGFFSEQYF
TRBV7-9,TRBJ2-5,CASSPPWGSGTQYF
TRBV4-2,TRBJ2-1,CASSQDLPSSGNNEQFF
TRBV2,TRBJ1-1,CASSEGWGQGMNTEAFF
TRBV6-6,TRBJ2-7,CASSKHISYEQYF
TRBV10-3,TRBJ2-1,CAISKVAGQYNEQFF
TRBV30,TRBJ1-2,CALPRGANYGYTF
TRBV6-5,TRBJ1-2,CASNEGSSNYGYTF
TRBV5-1,TRBJ2-5,CASKITGYLQETQYF
TRBV5-1,TRBJ2-5,CASSSSPGAGQETQYF
TRBV7-9,TRBJ1-2,CASRREDDRGYTF
TRBV7-8,TRBJ2-3,CASSEPGRRLGHTQYF
TRBV7-9,TRBJ2-2,CSSSTRLHSQGTGELFF
TRBV7-2,TRBJ2-1,CASSLSIPSGTVPYSEQFF
TRBV27,TRBJ2-2,CASSYQGATGELFF
TRBV6-5,TRBJ1-5,CASRSGTGNQPQHF
TRBV19,TRBJ1-4,CASRDPGTTNEKLFF
TRBV18,TRBJ1-1,CASSLNTGSMNTEAFF
TRBV7-9,TRBJ2-1,CASSLYRNNNEQFF
TRBV18,TRBJ2-2,CASSPILVGGTNTGELFF
TRBV4-3,TRBJ2-3,CASSQDPDRGTDTQYF
TRBV5-4,TRBJ2-1,CASSLARGLAGGDDEQFF
TRBV7-3,TRBJ2-5,CASSADRGETQYF
TRBV5-4,.,CASSLGPEQYF
TRBV9,TRBJ2-6,CASSLIRTTESSSGANVLTF
TRBV6-6,TRBJ1-5,CASRRTDRNQPQHF
TRBV4-1,.,CASSQEGTGGPYEQYF
TRBV19,TRBJ1-2,CASSPRQGRLMNYGYTF
TRBV4-3,TRBJ2-3,CASSPGVATDTQYF
TRBV9,TRBJ1-1,CASSGTGTDNTEAFF
TRBV4-2,TRBJ2-6,CASSQDLYEAGASGANVLTF
TRBV6-5,TRBJ1-1,CASRQTGGPEAFF
TRBV28,TRBJ1-2,CASSLAGGTYPYGYTF
TRBV4-1,TRBJ2-1,CASSHTPRSFDNEQFF
TRBV29-1,TRBJ2-7,CSVEGDRPYEQYF
TRBV7-9,TRBJ2-3,CASRNRRGTVVTDTQYF
TRBV11-2,TRBJ2-6,CASSLGKRSSGANVLTF
TRBV28,TRBJ2-2,CASSPGTGHTGELFF
TRBV30,TRBJ1-1,CAWSKDSRNTEAFF
TRBV28,TRBJ1-2,CASSSVYGYTF
TRBV9,TRBJ2-1,CASSPLTRKRLNEQFF
TRBV19,TRBJ1-2,CASRDRTNYGYTF
TRBV4-2,TRBJ1-2,CASSQDRSYGYTF
TRBV4-3,TRBJ2-3,CASSQDLAGIYTDTQYF
TRBV6-5,TRBJ2-3,CASNIAGGRTDTQYF
TRBV7-3,TRBJ1-1,CASSLNPGQGTEAFF
TRBV19,TRBJ1-1,CASSISITTGEAFF
TRBV7-7,TRBJ2-1,CASSLGRANEQFF
TRBV11-2,TRBJ1-1,CASSHSPTEAFF
TRBV28,TRBJ2-7,CASSLPSALREQYF